Below, 21 T cell receptor beta chains from the same sample are listed, as sequenced in a study of cytomegalovirus exposure and HLA in healthy donors. 13 Jbeta primers and 60 Vbeta primers were used for the PCR. Clones were sequenced by immunoSEQ multiplex PCR, and TCRdb holds only the in-frame ones, with some missing. The sample comprises around 75,000 clones, approximately 80% of which are singletons, and 3% to 4% rests with the top ten. The specimen was PBMCs. Source of these receptors: a man aged 40-49 years in good health and CMV-seronegative.

The chain joins TRBV4-2 to TRBJ2-7; possibly TRBD2 for D (5 bases). CDR1 is LGHNA and CDR2 is YNFKEQ in the germline V gene. V was pared by 1 base and J by 6 bases, with 10 bases between. The CDR3 loop spans 13 amino acids. The CDR3 is CASSQASGSEQYF. CDR3 bases: TGTGCCAGCAGCCAAGCTTCTGGGAGCGAGCAGTACTTC.

V gene TRBV2 combines with J gene TRBJ1-5; no reliable D call. Germline CDR1 is SNHLY and CDR2 is FYNNEI. This CDR3 is 13 amino acids long. V lost 6 bases to trimming and J lost 5 bases, with 11 bases between them. The CDR3 here is CASRLESDQPQHF. The CDR3 coding sequence is TGTGCCAGCAGATTGGAGTCGGATCAGCCCCAGCATTTT.

CDR3 DNA: TGTGCCAGCATTCACAGTAGGGGCTATGGCTACACCTTC. Protein: CASIHSRGYGYTF. This chain joins TRBV6-5 and TRBJ1-2, with TRBD1 as a possible D gene (5 bases). Germline V CDR1 and CDR2: MNHEY, SVGAGI. V was shortened by 7 bases and J by 4 bases, with 13 bases between the two germline ends. The CDR3 runs to 13 residues.

The gene calls are TRBV6-5 and TRBJ2-3, with D tentatively TRBD2 (6 bases). Germline CDR1 and CDR2: MNHEY and SVGAGI. Trimming took 6 bases from V and 2 from J, leaving 15 bases between them. This CDR3 spans 15 amino acids. The CDR3, as DNA: TGTGCCAGCAGCTGGAGGGAGTATTTCACAGATACGCAGTATTTT. This sequence encodes CASSWREYFTDTQYF.

This clone has just a few counts. DNA for the CDR3: TGCGCCAGCAGCTTGGGAGGGGGCATAGGGGAGCCCCAGCATTTT. This gives the protein CASSLGGGIGEPQHF. The V and J genes are TRBV5-1 and TRBJ1-5, with 7 bases that match TRBD1. V gave up 0 bases and J gave up 8 bases; unmatched junction bases: 8. The CDR3 is made up of 15 amino acids. CDR1 and CDR2 (germline): SGHRS, YFSETQ.

In DNA form, the CDR3 reads TGTGCCAGCAGCTCCTATGCGCGCGGGGGGGCCCACGAGCAGTACTTC. Amino acids: CASSSYARGGAHEQYF. The V call is TRBV7-2, the J call TRBJ2-7; 9 bases agree with TRBD2. The CDR3 extends over 16 amino acids. Germline CDR1 SGHTA, CDR2 FQGNSA. Germline trimming cut 4 bases from V and 5 bases from J; bases unmatched to any gene: 12.

The chain is built from TRBV4-2 and TRBJ2-1; D may be TRBD1 (6 bases). Trimming stripped 4 bases from V and 10 bases from J, with 26 bases between. Germline V CDR1 and CDR2: LGHNA, YNFKEQ. CDR3 length: 17 amino acids. The CDR3 loop reads CASSPQDIRGQPSEQFF. The CDR3 DNA reads TGTGCCAGCAGCCCTCAAGATATCAGGGGACAACCCAGCGAGCAGTTCTTC.

V and J are TRBV5-8 and TRBJ2-3; perhaps TRBD2 as D (7 bases). V shed 0 bases and J shed 5 bases, with 19 bases lying between them. The CDR3 covers 17 residues. Germline V gene sequence: CDR1 SGHTS, CDR2 YDEGEE. For the CDR3, the DNA is TGTGCCAGCAGCTTGGTACTACGGGGGGCGCGGGTAGATACGCAGTATTTT. Protein sequence: CASSLVLRGARVDTQYF.

The chain couples TRBV7-3 to TRBJ1-2; D gene unclear. The germline V gene encodes CDR1 SGHTA and CDR2 FQGTGA. V shed 3 bases and J shed 0 bases, with 8 bases lying between them. The CDR3 extends over 14 amino acids. The CDR3: CASSLFPSNYGYTF. The CDR3 nucleotides read TGTGCCAGCAGCTTGTTTCCCTCTAACTATGGCTACACCTTC.

The V and J genes are TRBV5-1 and TRBJ2-3; D is perhaps TRBD1 (7 bases). Germline CDR1 is SGHRS and CDR2 is YFSETQ. Trimming removed 4 bases from V and 1 base from J, with 10 bases in between. CDR3 length: 14 amino acids. The CDR3: CASSRGTGTDTQYF. The CDR3 nucleotides read TGCGCCAGCAGCCGCGGGACAGGCACAGATACGCAGTATTTT.

This clone appeared a single time. The chain couples TRBV27 to TRBJ1-2; D is ambiguous. Trimming left V 6 bases short and J 3 bases short, with 11 bases between. Germline V gene sequence: CDR1 MNHEY, CDR2 SMNVEV (reference sequence). This CDR3 spans 13 amino acids. CDR3 bases: TGTGCCAGCAGCCTGAACAATTACTATGGCTACACCTTC. Translated, it gives CASSLNNYYGYTF.

The chain carries TRBV19 and TRBJ1-5; D is unclear. The ends were cut back, 5 bases at V and 4 bases at J, with 9 bases in the middle. CDR3 size: 13 residues. Per the germline V gene, CDR1 is LNHDA and CDR2 is SQIVND (reference sequence). CDR3 DNA sequence: TGTGCCAGTAGTGAACAGAGTAATCAGCCCCAGCATTTT. As protein: CASSEQSNQPQHF.

This clone was detected once. The germline gene is not matched at one end of the junction; a read error may be the cause. The chain employs TRBV7-9 and TRBJ1-1; TRBD1 matches at 7 bases. The CDR3 is made up of 15 amino acids. Germline V gives CDR1 SEHNR, CDR2 FQNEAQ (reference sequence). CDR3 nucleotides: TGTTCCAGCAGCTCCAGACAGGGCATGAACACTGAAGCTTTCTTT. As protein: CSSSSRQGMNTEAFF.

The chain links TRBV29-1 to TRBJ2-3; TRBD1 is a possible D gene (5 bases). Germline assignment: CDR1 SQVTM and CDR2 ANQGSEA. Deletions cut 4 bases from V and 5 bases from J, with 13 bases between. The CDR3 consists of 13 residues. Here the CDR3 reads CSVVGRVVDTQYF. As DNA, the CDR3 is TGCAGCGTTGTGGGCAGGGTGGTAGATACGCAGTATTTT.

The J gene is TRBJ1-5, the V gene TRBV6-5, with D possibly TRBD1 on 5 matching bases. CDR3 size: 14 residues. Trimming shortened V by 8 bases and J by 6 bases, and 17 bases separated the two germline ends. CDR1 is MNHEY, CDR2 SVGAGI, per germline. CDR3 DNA sequence: TGTGCCAGCTGGTCCAAGGGGCTTAGTCAGCCCCAGCATTTT. Encoded protein: CASWSKGLSQPQHF.

This sequence joins TRBV4-3 and TRBJ2-1; D may be TRBD1 (5 bases). Germline V gene data show CDR1 as LGHNA and CDR2 as YSLEER. CDR3 length: 13 residues. Trimming pared 5 bases from V and 8 bases from J, leaving 13 bases between. Here the CDR3 DNA reads TGCGCCAGCAGCAACAGGCCAGGCGATGAGCAGTTCTTC. This sequence encodes CASSNRPGDEQFF.

As concerns this clone: Within the sample, other DNA sequences also encode this same CDR3. The chain combines TRBV7-9 with TRBJ1-5; D perhaps matches TRBD1 (6 bases). Trimming took 0 bases from V and 6 from J, leaving 6 bases between them. The CDR3 runs 13 residues. Germline lookup yields CDR1 SEHNR and CDR2 FQNEAQ (reference sequence). The CDR3 nucleotides are TGTGCCAGCAGCTTAGCAGGGGGTCAGCCCCAGCATTTT. Residues: CASSLAGGQPQHF.

The V and J genes are TRBV5-1 and TRBJ2-1; 9 nucleotides align to TRBD1. The CDR3 is 13 amino acids. V dropped 5 bases and J dropped 8; count of bases not matched to a gene: 5. The germline gives CDR1 SGHRS, CDR2 YFSETQ. CDR3 residues: CASRQGARDEQFF. The CDR3 DNA sequence: TGCGCCAGCAGACAGGGGGCTCGGGATGAGCAGTTCTTC.

The chain recombines TRBV6-1 with TRBJ1-2; no clear D. Germline V gene sequence: CDR1 MNHNS, CDR2 SASEGT. This CDR3 has 15 residues. Trimming removed 2 bases at V and 8 bases at J, with 18 bases between. The CDR3 coding sequence is TGTGCCAGCAGTGAATTGGTCCGCGGGTGGATCGGCTACACCTTC. Translating gives CASSELVRGWIGYTF.

CDR3 residues: CASSSGGGNLAMRANVLTF. The DNA of the CDR3 is TGTGCCAGCAGCTCCGGGGGAGGAAACCTTGCTATGAGAGCCAACGTCCTGACTTTC. The gene calls are TRBV7-2 and TRBJ2-6, with a weak D call TRBD2 (6 bases). The CDR3 sequence is 19 residues long. Between the trimmed V and J ends, which lost 4 bases and 7 bases, there was a span of 26 bases. Germline assignment: CDR1 SGHTA and CDR2 FQGNSA. The whole variable domain, remainder taken from reference TRBV7-2 and TRBJ2-6, is GAGVSQSPSNKVTEKGKDVELRCDPISGHTALYWYRQSLGQGLEFLIYFQGNSAPDKSGLPSDRFSAERTGGSVSTLTIQRTQQEDSAVYLCASSSGGGNLAMRANVLTFGAGSRLTVL.

This chain joins TRBV18 and TRBJ1-4; 8 bases match TRBD1. CDR1 KGHSH and CDR2 LQKENI come from the germline V gene. The CDR3 length is 15 residues. The ends lost 6 bases at V and 4 bases at J; junction bases unmatched: 7. The CDR3 region is CASSSGQGRNEKLFF. CDR3 coding DNA: TGTGCCAGCTCCTCCGGACAGGGTCGTAATGAAAAACTGTTTTTT. The entire variable domain, with the rest obtained from reference TRBV18 and TRBJ1-4, is as follows: NAGVMQNPRHLVRRRGQEARLRCSPMKGHSHVYWYRQLPEEGLKFMVYLQKENIIDESGMPKERFSAEFPKEGPSILRIQQVVRGDSAAYFCASSSGQGRNEKLFFGSGTQLSVL.